This passage covers 25 T cell receptor beta chains from one sample sequenced in a study of blood T cell repertoires in COVID-19. Sequencing was performed with immunoSEQ multiplex PCR; in TCRdb, only in-frame clones are kept and a portion is missing. The sample consists of 200,000 to 300,000 clones, about nine tenths of them appearing once. The specimen sequenced was peripheral blood. The receptors shown here come from a person under 35 with COVID-19, enrolled during active disease.

This clone was observed a handful of times. The rearrangement links TRBV19 to TRBJ1-2; D gene unclear. Germline loops: CDR1 LNHDA, CDR2 SQIVND (reference sequence). This CDR3 comprises 10 residues. The V gene lost 10 bases and the J gene lost 8 bases, with 11 bases spanning the gap. DNA for the CDR3: TGTGCCACTCTTTATGTGGGCTACACCTTC. The encoded protein is CATLYVGYTF.

This clone came up a few times. V is TRBV19 and J is TRBJ2-3; 9 nucleotides align to TRBD2. The CDR3 loop spans 18 amino acids. The ends lost 3 bases at V and 5 bases at J; junction bases unmatched: 15. CDR1 is LNHDA and CDR2 is SQIVND in the germline V gene (reference sequence). CDR3 in amino acids: CASSIGRFAGGPRDTQYF. The CDR3 region has the DNA TGTGCCAGTAGTATTGGCCGTTTCGCGGGAGGGCCCCGAGATACGCAGTATTTT.

V usage is TRBV7-9 and J usage is TRBJ1-1; D not certain. Germline V gives CDR1 SEHNR, CDR2 FQNEAQ (reference sequence). The V end lost 5 bases, the J end lost 0 bases, and 4 bases lay between the germline ends. The CDR3 totals 12 residues. The CDR3 loop is CASSILNTEAFF. CDR3 nucleotide sequence: TGTGCCAGCAGCATCTTGAACACTGAAGCTTTCTTT.

The rearrangement links TRBV2 to TRBJ2-7; D might be TRBD1 (5 bases). The V end lost 2 bases, the J end lost 3 bases, and 11 bases lay between the germline ends. This CDR3 is built from 14 residues. Germline assignment: CDR1 SNHLY and CDR2 FYNNEI. The CDR3 reads CASSEPGHDYEQYF. The CDR3 DNA reads TGTGCCAGCAGTGAACCCGGACATGACTACGAGCAGTACTTC. Full variable domain (outside the CDR3, taken from reference TRBV2 and TRBJ2-7): EPEVTQTPSHQVTQMGQEVILRCVPISNHLYFYWYRQILGQKVEFLVSFYNNEISEKSEIFDDQFSVERPDGSNFTLKIRSTKLEDSAMYFCASSEPGHDYEQYFGPGTRLTVT.

This rearrangement joins TRBV9 to TRBJ2-1; 8 nucleotides agree with TRBD1. This CDR3 spans 14 amino acids. V shed 3 bases and J 1 base; nucleotides not matched to a gene: 0. CDR1 is SGDLS and CDR2 is YYNGEE in the germline V gene. Here the CDR3 DNA reads TGTGCCAGCAGCGGGACAGGGTCCTACAATGAGCAGTTCTTC. This encodes CASSGTGSYNEQFF.

The chain is built from TRBV2 and TRBJ2-1; 10 positions match TRBD2. With 8 bases clipped from V and 2 bases from J, the junction kept 12 bases outside the gene matches. The CDR3 totals 17 residues. CDR1 is SNHLY, CDR2 FYNNEI, per germline. The CDR3 nucleotides read TGTGCCAGCTCAAGCCGGACTAGCGGAACACCCTACAATGAGCAGTTCTTC. Encoded protein: CASSSRTSGTPYNEQFF.

V and J are TRBV9 and TRBJ2-7, with D possibly TRBD1 on 6 matching bases. This CDR3 region has 13 residues. Germline-derived CDR1 and CDR2 are SGDLS and YYNGEE. Trimming removed 5 bases from V and 5 bases from J, with 14 bases in between. CDR3 region: CASSTFQGHEQYF. In nucleotides, the CDR3 is TGTGCCAGCAGTACATTCCAGGGGCACGAGCAGTACTTC.

The chain is built from TRBV7-8 and TRBJ1-5; D not certain. Trimming cost V 4 bases and J 6 bases, with 7 bases left between them. The CDR3 contains 12 residues. Germline CDR1 SGHVS, CDR2 FQNEAQ. The CDR3 DNA is TGTGCCAGCAGCTCCCTATTTCAGCCCCAGCATTTT. This sequence encodes CASSSLFQPQHF.

This clone was detected once. The V gene is TRBV19, the J gene TRBJ2-7; 8 bases agree with TRBD2. With V trimmed by 6 bases and J by 4 bases, 5 bases remained unmatched. Looked up from germline, CDR1 is LNHDA and CDR2 is SQIVND (reference sequence). The CDR3 loop spans 13 amino acids. The CDR3 DNA is TGTGCCAGTAGGTTAAGCGGGAGTTACGAGCAGTACTTC. It translates to CASRLSGSYEQYF.

CDR3 DNA sequence: TGTGCCAGCAGTCCGACGGACAGCTCTGGAAACACCATATATTTT. Protein sequence: CASSPTDSSGNTIYF. This rearrangement joins TRBV6-2 or TRBV6-3 to TRBJ1-3; perhaps TRBD1 as D (6 bases). V was cut by 5 bases and J by 0 bases, with 11 bases left in between. Per the germline V gene, CDR1 is MNHEY and CDR2 is SVGEGT. The CDR3 loop spans 15 amino acids.

This chain joins TRBV19 and TRBJ1-2; D gene ambiguous. With 5 bases removed from V and 4 bases from J, the gap between germline ends came to 8 bases. The CDR3 loop spans 12 amino acids. CDR1 is LNHDA, CDR2 SQIVND, per germline (reference sequence). The CDR3 nucleotides are TGTGCCAGTAGTTTCCAGGCCTATGGCTACACCTTC. Encoded protein: CASSFQAYGYTF.

V usage is TRBV28 and J usage is TRBJ1-6; D unclear. This CDR3 comprises 14 residues. V was pared by 5 bases and J by 10 bases, with 15 bases between. Looked up from germline, CDR1 is MDHEN and CDR2 is SYDVKM. The CDR3 nucleotides are TGTGCCAGCAGTCCGTACGGGAGAGAGTCACCCCTCCACTTT. Its protein product is CASSPYGRESPLHF.

V gene TRBV11-2 combines with J gene TRBJ1-1, with 9 bases fitting TRBD1. CDR3 size: 15 residues. V trimming: 10 bases; J trimming: 2 bases; junction bases outside the gene matches: 11. CDR1 is SGHAT, CDR2 FQNNGV, per germline. CDR3 loop: CATNRDRVDNTEAFF. The CDR3 bases are TGTGCCACCAACCGGGACAGGGTGGATAACACTGAAGCTTTCTTT.

The chain recombines TRBV10-1 with TRBJ2-7; D perhaps matches TRBD1 (6 bases). The CDR3 totals 15 residues. V lost 8 bases and J lost 1, with 18 bases in between. Germline V lookup: CDR1 WNHNN, CDR2 SYGVQD (reference sequence). The CDR3 DNA reads as TGCGCCAGCTCCAGGGGTAGTGGCGCTTCCTACGAGCAGTACTTC. It is translated as CASSRGSGASYEQYF.

The chain recombines TRBV5-1 with TRBJ1-4, with D perhaps matching TRBD1 (5 bases). The CDR3 has 14 amino acids. CDR1 SGHRS and CDR2 YFSETQ come from the germline V gene. V was trimmed by 0 bases and J by 4 bases, leaving 7 bases between them. DNA for the CDR3: TGCGCCAGCAGCTTGGCACAGGATAATGAAAAACTGTTTTTT. Translation gives CASSLAQDNEKLFF.

For the CDR3, the DNA is TGTGCCACCAGTGATTCTAAGCGGGCAGACAATGAGCAGTTCTTC. Its protein is CATSDSKRADNEQFF. V and J are TRBV24-1 and TRBJ2-1; a possible D gene is TRBD2 (6 bases). V gave up 2 bases and J gave up 5 bases, with 12 bases separating them. Germline loops: CDR1 KGHDR, CDR2 SFDVKD. This CDR3 is built from 15 residues.

CDR3 DNA sequence: TGTGCCAGCATAGGGGGGGAATCCTACAATGAGCAGTTCTTC. As protein: CASIGGESYNEQFF. The genes are TRBV6-5 and TRBJ2-1, with a weak D call TRBD2 (7 bases). CDR1 MNHEY and CDR2 SVGAGI come from the germline V gene. CDR3 length equals 14 residues. The V and J ends lost 7 bases and 1 base respectively, with 11 bases between them.

In its sample, this clone is medium-sized (0.01 to 0.1%). As DNA, the CDR3 is TGTGCCAGCAGGGGAGGACAGGGGGCGTACAATGAGCAGTTCTTC. It codes for CASRGGQGAYNEQFF. This chain uses TRBV3-1 (or the pseudogene TRBV3-2) with TRBJ2-1; 11 bases line up with TRBD1. The CDR3 is made up of 15 amino acids. V lost 6 bases, J lost 4 bases, and 5 bases stayed unmatched. Germline V gene lookup returns CDR1 LGHDT and CDR2 YNNKEL (reference sequence).

The chain couples TRBV4-3 to TRBJ1-1, with TRBD1 as a possible D gene (5 bases). The V and J ends lost 4 bases and 6 bases respectively, with 15 bases between them. This CDR3 contains 14 residues. Germline V gene data show CDR1 as LGHNA and CDR2 as YSLEER. The CDR3 nucleotides are TGCGCCAGCAGCCTAAGAATGGGGGGTGCTGAAGCTTTCTTT. The encoded protein is CASSLRMGGAEAFF.

The chain joins TRBV5-4 to TRBJ2-1; 7 bases agree with TRBD2. Germline-derived CDR1 and CDR2 are SGHNT and YYREEE (reference sequence). This CDR3 is built from 20 residues. Losses at the gene ends were 0 bases for V and 1 base for J; bases not matched to a gene: 16. The DNA of the CDR3 is TGTGCCAGCAGCTTGGGGTCTGTTTGGGGGAGGGCCGGGTCCTACAATGAGCAGTTCTTC. It encodes CASSLGSVWGRAGSYNEQFF.

The rearrangement links TRBV5-4 to TRBJ2-3, with 8 nucleotides matching TRBD2. Germline V lookup: CDR1 SGHNT, CDR2 YYREEE (reference sequence). With 9 bases clipped from V and 6 bases from J, the junction kept 9 bases outside the gene matches. The CDR3 consists of 13 residues. The CDR3 is CATAGGAPDTQYF. For the CDR3, the DNA is TGTGCCACGGCGGGGGGCGCACCGGATACGCAGTATTTT.

The chain combines TRBV4-1 with TRBJ2-3; TRBD2 might be the D (5 bases). This CDR3 has 13 residues. CDR1 and CDR2 (germline): MGHRA, YSYEKL. Between the trimmed V and J ends, which lost 1 base and 8 bases, there was a span of 10 bases. For the CDR3, the DNA is TGCGCCAGCAGCCAAGTTCACGGAGGTACGCAGTATTTT. This encodes CASSQVHGGTQYF.

V and J are TRBV5-1 and TRBJ2-7; TRBD1 aligns across 8 bases. Germline CDR1 reads SGHRS; CDR2 reads YFSETQ. Trimming at V came to 2 bases and at J to 2 bases, leaving 9 bases not matched to a gene. The CDR3 is made up of 16 amino acids. The CDR3 nucleotides are TGCGCCAGCAGCTTCTCGACAGGGGCCCTAGCCTACGAGCAGTACTTC. Encoded protein: CASSFSTGALAYEQYF.

This chain connects TRBV12-3 or TRBV12-4 to TRBJ2-7; D perhaps matches TRBD1 (5 bases). Trimming shortened V by 6 bases and J by 5 bases, and 11 bases separated the two germline ends. CDR3 length equals 12 residues. Here the CDR3 reads CASRNQGDEQYF. The CDR3 nucleotides read TGTGCCAGCAGGAACCAAGGGGACGAGCAGTACTTC.

The chain carries TRBV5-1 and TRBJ1-3, with 7 bases that match TRBD1. Germline CDR1 is SGHRS and CDR2 is YFSETQ. The CDR3 is made up of 16 amino acids. The J segment lost 3 bases and the V segment lost 4 bases, leaving 10 bases of the junction unmatched. For the CDR3, the DNA is TGCGCCAGCAGCATGGGACAGTCGGCCAGTGGAAACACCATATATTTT. Translating gives CASSMGQSASGNTIYF. The entire variable domain, with the rest obtained from reference TRBV5-1 and TRBJ1-3, is as follows: KAGVTQTPRYLIKTRGQQVTLSCSPISGHRSVSWYQQTPGQGLQFLFEYFSETQRNKGNFPGRFSGRQFSNSRSEMNVSTLELGDSALYLCASSMGQSASGNTIYFGEGSWLTVV.